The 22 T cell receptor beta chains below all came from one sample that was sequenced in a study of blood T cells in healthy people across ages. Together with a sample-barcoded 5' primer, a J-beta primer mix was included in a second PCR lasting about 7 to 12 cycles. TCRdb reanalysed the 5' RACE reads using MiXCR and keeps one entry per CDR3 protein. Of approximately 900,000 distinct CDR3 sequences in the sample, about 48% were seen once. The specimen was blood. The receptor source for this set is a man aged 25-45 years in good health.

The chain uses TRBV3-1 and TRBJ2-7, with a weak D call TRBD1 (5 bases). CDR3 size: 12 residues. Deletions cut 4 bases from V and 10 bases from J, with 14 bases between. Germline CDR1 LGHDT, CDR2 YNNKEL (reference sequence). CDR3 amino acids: CASSPDKKEQYF. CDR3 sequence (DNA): TGTGCCAGCAGCCCGGACAAGAAAGAACAGTACTTC.

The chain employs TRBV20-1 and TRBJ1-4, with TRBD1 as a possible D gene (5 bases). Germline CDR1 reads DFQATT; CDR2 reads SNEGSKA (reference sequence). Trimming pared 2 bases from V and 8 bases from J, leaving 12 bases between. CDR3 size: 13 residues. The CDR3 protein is CSARFGAEEKLFF. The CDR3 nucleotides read TGCAGTGCTAGATTCGGGGCTGAGGAAAAACTGTTTTTT.

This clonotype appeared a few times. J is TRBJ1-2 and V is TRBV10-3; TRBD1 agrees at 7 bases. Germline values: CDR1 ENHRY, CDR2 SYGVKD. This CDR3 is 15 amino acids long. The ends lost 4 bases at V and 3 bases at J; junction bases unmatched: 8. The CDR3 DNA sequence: TGTGCCATCAGTGCCGGTGAGGGGGCAGACTATGGCTACACCTTC. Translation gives CAISAGEGADYGYTF.

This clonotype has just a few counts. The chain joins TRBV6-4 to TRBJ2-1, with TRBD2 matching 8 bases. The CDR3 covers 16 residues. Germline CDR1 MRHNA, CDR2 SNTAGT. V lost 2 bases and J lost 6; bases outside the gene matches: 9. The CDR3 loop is CASSDTGGHGINEQFF. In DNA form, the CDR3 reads TGTGCCAGCAGTGACACGGGGGGGCATGGGATCAATGAGCAGTTCTTC.

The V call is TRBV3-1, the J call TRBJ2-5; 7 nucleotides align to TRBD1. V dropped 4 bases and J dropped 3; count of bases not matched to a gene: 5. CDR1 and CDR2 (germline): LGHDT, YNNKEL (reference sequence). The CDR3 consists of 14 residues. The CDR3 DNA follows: TGTGCCAGCAGCCCGAGGGGGCGCGAAGAGACCCAGTACTTC. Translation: CASSPRGREETQYF.

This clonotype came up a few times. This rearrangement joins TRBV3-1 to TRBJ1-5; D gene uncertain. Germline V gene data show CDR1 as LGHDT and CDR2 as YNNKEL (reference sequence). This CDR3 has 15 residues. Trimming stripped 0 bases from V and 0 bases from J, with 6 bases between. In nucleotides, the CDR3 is TGTGCCAGCAGCCAAGAACACCGTAGCAATCAGCCCCAGCATTTT. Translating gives CASSQEHRSNQPQHF.

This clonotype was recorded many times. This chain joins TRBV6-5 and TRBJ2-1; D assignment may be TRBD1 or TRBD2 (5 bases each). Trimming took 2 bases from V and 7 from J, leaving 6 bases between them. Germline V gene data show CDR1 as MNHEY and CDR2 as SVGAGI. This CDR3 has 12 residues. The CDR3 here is CASSYGGNEQFF. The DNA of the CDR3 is TGTGCCAGCAGTTACGGGGGAAATGAGCAGTTCTTC.

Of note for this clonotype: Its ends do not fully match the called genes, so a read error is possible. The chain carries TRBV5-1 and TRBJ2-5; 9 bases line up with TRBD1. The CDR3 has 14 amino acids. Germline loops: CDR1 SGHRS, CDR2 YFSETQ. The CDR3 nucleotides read TGCGCCGGCAGCCGGACAGGGGTTGAAGAGACCCAGTACTTC. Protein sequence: CAGSRTGVEETQYF.

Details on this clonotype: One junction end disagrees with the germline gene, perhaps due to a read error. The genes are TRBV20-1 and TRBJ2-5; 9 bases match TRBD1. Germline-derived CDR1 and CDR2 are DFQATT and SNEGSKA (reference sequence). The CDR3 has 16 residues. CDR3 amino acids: CSARDTGGLTQETHYF. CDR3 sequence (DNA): TGCAGTGCTAGAGATACAGGGGGCCTAACCCAAGAGACCCATTACTTC.

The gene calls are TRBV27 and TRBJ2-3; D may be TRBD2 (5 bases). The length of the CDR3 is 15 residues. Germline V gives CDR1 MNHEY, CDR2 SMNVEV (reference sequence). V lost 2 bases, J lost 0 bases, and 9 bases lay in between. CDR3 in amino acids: CASSLAGDSTDTQYF. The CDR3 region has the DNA TGTGCCAGCAGTTTAGCGGGCGATAGCACAGATACGCAGTATTTT.

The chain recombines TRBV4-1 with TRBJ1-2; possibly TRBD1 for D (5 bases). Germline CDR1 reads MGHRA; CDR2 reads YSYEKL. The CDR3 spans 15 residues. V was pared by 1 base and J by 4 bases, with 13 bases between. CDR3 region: CASSQVMTEVYGYTF. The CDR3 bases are TGCGCCAGCAGCCAAGTGATGACAGAAGTCTATGGCTACACCTTC.

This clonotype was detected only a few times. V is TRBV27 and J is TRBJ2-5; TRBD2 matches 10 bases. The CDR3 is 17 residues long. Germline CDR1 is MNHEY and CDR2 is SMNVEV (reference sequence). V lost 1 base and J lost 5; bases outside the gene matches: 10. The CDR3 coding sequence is TGTGCCAGCAGTTTATTCTCTAGCGGGGGAAGTGTGGAGACCCAGTACTTC. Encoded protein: CASSLFSSGGSVETQYF.

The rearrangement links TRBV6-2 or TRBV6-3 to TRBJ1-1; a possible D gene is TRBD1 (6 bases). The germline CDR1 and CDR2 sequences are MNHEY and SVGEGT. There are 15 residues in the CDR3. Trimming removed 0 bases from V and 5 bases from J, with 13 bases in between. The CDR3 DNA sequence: TGTGCCAGCAGTTACTCGATCAGGGGTGGAACTGAAGCTTTCTTT. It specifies CASSYSIRGGTEAFF.

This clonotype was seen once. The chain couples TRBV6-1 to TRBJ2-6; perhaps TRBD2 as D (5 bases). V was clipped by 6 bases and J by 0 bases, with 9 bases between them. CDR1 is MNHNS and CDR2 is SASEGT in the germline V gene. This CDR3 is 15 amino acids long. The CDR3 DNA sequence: TGTGCCAGCAGGGGAGATCACTCTGGGGCCAACGTCCTGACTTTC. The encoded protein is CASRGDHSGANVLTF.

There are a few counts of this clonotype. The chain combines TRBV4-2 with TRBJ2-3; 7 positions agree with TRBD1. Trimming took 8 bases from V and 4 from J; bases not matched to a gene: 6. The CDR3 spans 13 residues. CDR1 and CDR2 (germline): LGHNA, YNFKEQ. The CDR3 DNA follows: TGTGCCAGCTCTGACAGGGAATCAGATACGCAGTATTTT. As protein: CASSDRESDTQYF.

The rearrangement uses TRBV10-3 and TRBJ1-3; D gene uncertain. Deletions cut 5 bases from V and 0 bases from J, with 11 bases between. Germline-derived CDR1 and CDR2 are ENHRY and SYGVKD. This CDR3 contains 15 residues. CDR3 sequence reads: CAISINIGSGNTIYF. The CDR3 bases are TGTGCCATCAGTATCAACATTGGCTCTGGAAACACCATATATTTT.

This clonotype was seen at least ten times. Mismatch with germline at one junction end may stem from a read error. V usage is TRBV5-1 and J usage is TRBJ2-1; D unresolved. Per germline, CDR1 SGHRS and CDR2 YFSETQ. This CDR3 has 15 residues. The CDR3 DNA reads TGTGCCAGCAGCTTAGTGGGCAGTTCCTACAATGAGCAGTTCTTC. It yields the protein CASSLVGSSYNEQFF.

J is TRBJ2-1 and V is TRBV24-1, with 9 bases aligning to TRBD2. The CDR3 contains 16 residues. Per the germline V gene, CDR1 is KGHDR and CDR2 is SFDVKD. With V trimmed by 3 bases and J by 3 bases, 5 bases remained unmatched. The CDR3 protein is CATSDLSSGGYNEQFF. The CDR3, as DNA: TGTGCCACCAGTGATCTCAGTAGCGGGGGCTACAATGAGCAGTTCTTC.

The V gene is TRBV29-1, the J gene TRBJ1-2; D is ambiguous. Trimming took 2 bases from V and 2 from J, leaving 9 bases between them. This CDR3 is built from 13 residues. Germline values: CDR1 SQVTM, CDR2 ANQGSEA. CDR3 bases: TGCAGCGTTGAACCGGCGGAGAACTATGGCTACACCTTC. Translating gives CSVEPAENYGYTF.

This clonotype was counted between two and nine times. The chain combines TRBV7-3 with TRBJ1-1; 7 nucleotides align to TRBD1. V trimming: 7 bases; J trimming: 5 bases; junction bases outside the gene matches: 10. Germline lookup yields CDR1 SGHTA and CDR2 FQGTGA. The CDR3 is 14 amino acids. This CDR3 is CASMSGRGDTEAFF. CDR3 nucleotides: TGTGCCAGCATGAGTGGCAGGGGGGATACTGAAGCTTTCTTT.

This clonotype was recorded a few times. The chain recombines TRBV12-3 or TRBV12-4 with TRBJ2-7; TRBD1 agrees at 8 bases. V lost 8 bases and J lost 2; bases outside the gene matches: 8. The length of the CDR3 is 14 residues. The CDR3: CASWSGTGAYEQYF. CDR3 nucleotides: TGTGCCAGCTGGTCCGGGACAGGAGCCTACGAGCAGTACTTC.

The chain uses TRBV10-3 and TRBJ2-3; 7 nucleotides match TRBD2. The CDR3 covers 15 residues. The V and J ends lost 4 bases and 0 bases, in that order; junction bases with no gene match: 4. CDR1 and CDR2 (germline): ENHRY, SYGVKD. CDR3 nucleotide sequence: TGTGCCATCAGTGCGGGGGGTCCTAGCACAGATACGCAGTATTTT. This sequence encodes CAISAGGPSTDTQYF.